This is a list of T cell receptor beta chains from one sample in a study of cytomegalovirus exposure and HLA in healthy donors. TCRdb's copy holds only in-frame clones and misses some; the assay was immunoSEQ multiplex PCR. The sample contains roughly 200,000 clones, about 89% of which appear only once. Specimen: PBMCs. The receptors derive from a man aged 25-40 years in good health and CMV-seropositive. CDR3s include the opening cysteine and the closing phenylalanine or tryptophan.

cdr3_aa: CASSSTGRLTEAFF
j_call: TRBJ1-1
v_call: TRBV19

cdr3_aa: CASNPPGRETQYF
j_call: TRBJ2-5
v_call: TRBV6-6

cdr3_aa: CAWSKGGGDEKLFF
j_call: TRBJ1-4
v_call: TRBV30

cdr3_aa: CASSPLGPTNTGELFF
j_call: TRBJ2-2
v_call: TRBV7-9

cdr3_aa: CASSLGDRTGELFF
j_call: TRBJ2-2
v_call: TRBV5-1

cdr3_aa: CASSLEGNNYGYTF
j_call: TRBJ1-2
v_call: TRBV5-1

cdr3_aa: CASSVGTSRQETQYF
j_call: TRBJ2-5
v_call: TRBV9

cdr3_aa: CASSLDEGSVREQYF
j_call: TRBJ2-7
v_call: TRBV7-2

cdr3_aa: CASSNRDRGTDTQYF
j_call: TRBJ2-3
v_call: TRBV9

cdr3_aa: CASSSTGLEQFF
j_call: TRBJ2-1
v_call: TRBV7-3

cdr3_aa: CASSSRDRGPDTQYF
j_call: TRBJ2-3
v_call: TRBV7-9

cdr3_aa: CASSSSHAAYNEQFF
j_call: TRBJ2-1
v_call: TRBV6-5

cdr3_aa: CASSYSRGGELFF
j_call: TRBJ2-2
v_call: TRBV6-5

cdr3_aa: CASSPFGGNYQPQHF
j_call: TRBJ1-5
v_call: TRBV18

cdr3_aa: CASSLTNTDTQYF
j_call: TRBJ2-3
v_call: TRBV5-4

cdr3_aa: CASSVAAWTGDSNEQFF
j_call: TRBJ2-1
v_call: TRBV9

cdr3_aa: CASSLAYEQYF
j_call: TRBJ2-7
v_call: TRBV5-1

cdr3_aa: CSVETGGGTEAFF
j_call: TRBJ1-1
v_call: TRBV29-1

cdr3_aa: CASSLFNTEAFF
j_call: TRBJ1-1
v_call: TRBV7-9

cdr3_aa: CASSMTDTQYF
j_call: TRBJ2-3
v_call: TRBV19

cdr3_aa: CASSPDSFSTYEQYF
j_call: TRBJ2-7
v_call: TRBV18

cdr3_aa: CASSPQGGPPLDGYTF
j_call: TRBJ1-2
v_call: TRBV7-2

cdr3_aa: CASSPVGGLMGNEQFF
j_call: TRBJ2-1
v_call: TRBV9

cdr3_aa: CASSSRDTSSNSPLHF
j_call: TRBJ1-6
v_call: TRBV6-5

cdr3_aa: CASSVGTGFNEQYF
j_call: TRBJ2-7
v_call: TRBV9

cdr3_aa: CASSPLTNTDTQYF
j_call: TRBJ2-3
v_call: TRBV11-2

cdr3_aa: CAWTLDRGEAFF
j_call: TRBJ1-1
v_call: TRBV30

cdr3_aa: CASSPPAYGYTF
j_call: TRBJ1-2
v_call: TRBV9

cdr3_aa: CASSSSGGSGTREQYF
j_call: TRBJ2-7
v_call: TRBV19

cdr3_aa: CASSYSQGPYGYTF
j_call: TRBJ1-2
v_call: TRBV6-5

cdr3_aa: CASSSGGVRSTEAFF
j_call: TRBJ1-1
v_call: TRBV7-2

cdr3_aa: CASSLGGFPPNTGELFF
j_call: TRBJ2-2
v_call: TRBV7-3

cdr3_aa: CASSFRDTEDYEQYF
j_call: TRBJ2-7
v_call: TRBV9

cdr3_aa: CASSSFQSAQLNF
j_call: TRBJ1-2
v_call: TRBV7-7

cdr3_aa: CASSLALDNEQFF
j_call: TRBJ2-1
v_call: TRBV5-1

cdr3_aa: CATSREGTGSYEQYF
j_call: TRBJ2-7
v_call: TRBV15

cdr3_aa: CASSLGRSSYEQYF
j_call: TRBJ2-7
v_call: TRBV27

cdr3_aa: CASSLGSTWTEAFF
j_call: TRBJ1-1
v_call: TRBV13

cdr3_aa: CASSPGTGGDGNTIYF
j_call: TRBJ1-3
v_call: TRBV7-9

cdr3_aa: CATSSASGSYEQYF
j_call: TRBJ2-7
v_call: TRBV15

cdr3_aa: CASSQDEGRHGELFF
j_call: TRBJ2-2
v_call: TRBV4-1